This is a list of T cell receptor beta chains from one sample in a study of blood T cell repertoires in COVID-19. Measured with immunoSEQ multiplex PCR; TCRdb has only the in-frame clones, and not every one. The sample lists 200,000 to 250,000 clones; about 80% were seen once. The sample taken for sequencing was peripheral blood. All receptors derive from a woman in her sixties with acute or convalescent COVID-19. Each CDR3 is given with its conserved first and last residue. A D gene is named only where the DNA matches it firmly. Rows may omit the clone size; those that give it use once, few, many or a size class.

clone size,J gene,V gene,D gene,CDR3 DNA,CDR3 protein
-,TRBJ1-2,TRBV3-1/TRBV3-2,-,TGTGCCAGCAGCCAAGCCGGGACTAACTATGGCTACACCTTC,CASSQAGTNYGYTF
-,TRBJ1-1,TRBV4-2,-,TGTGCCAGCAGCCAGGGGAATCAGGGTGCCACTGAAGCTTTCTTT,CASSQGNQGATEAFF
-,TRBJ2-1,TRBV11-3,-,TGTGCCAGCAGCTTCGGTGGGGGAGGAGAGCAGTTCTTC,CASSFGGGGEQFF
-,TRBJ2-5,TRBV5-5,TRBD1,TGTGCCAGCAGCTCATGGGACAGTCAAGAGACCCAGTACTTC,CASSSWDSQETQYF
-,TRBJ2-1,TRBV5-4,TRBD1,TGTGCCAGCAGCGAGGGACAGGGAAATGAGCAGTTCTTC,CASSEGQGNEQFF
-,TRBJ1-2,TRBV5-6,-,TGTGCCAGCAGCCAGGCCCCAAACTATGGCTACACCTTC,CASSQAPNYGYTF
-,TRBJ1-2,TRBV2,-,TGTGCCAGCGTCCGGCCAGGGAATAACTATGGCTACACCTTC,CASVRPGNNYGYTF
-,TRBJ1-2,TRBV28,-,TGTGCCAGCAGTTTAGGCAGTGTCGACTATGGCTACACCTTC,CASSLGSVDYGYTF
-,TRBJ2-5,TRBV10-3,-,TGTGCCATCAGTAGGAGGCAGGACCAAGAGACCCAGTACTTC,CAISRRQDQETQYF
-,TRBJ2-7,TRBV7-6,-,TGTGCCAGCAGCCCCTCCCCCGCGGTCCATTACGAGCAGTACTTC,CASSPSPAVHYEQYF
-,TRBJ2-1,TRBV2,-,TGTGCCAGCAGTGGGGGACAATCAGGCCATGAGCAGTTCTTC,CASSGGQSGHEQFF
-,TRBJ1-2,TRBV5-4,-,TGTGCCAGCAGCTTGCGAGGGACTCACTATGGCTACACCTTC,CASSLRGTHYGYTF
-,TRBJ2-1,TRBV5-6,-,TGTGCCAGCAGCTTGGATCTGGGGCAGGGTGAGCAGTTCTTC,CASSLDLGQGEQFF
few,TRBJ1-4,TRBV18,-,TGTGCCAGCTCACGTACAGGGTATATTGATGGGAATGAAAAACTGTTTTTT,CASSRTGYIDGNEKLFF
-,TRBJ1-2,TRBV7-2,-,TGTGCCAGCAGCTTAGTTAGTAACTATGGCTACACCTTC,CASSLVSNYGYTF
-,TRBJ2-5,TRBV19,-,TGTGCCAGTAGCCCACTTCCCCCCCGAGAGGGTACGGAGACCCAGTACTTC,CASSPLPPREGTETQYF
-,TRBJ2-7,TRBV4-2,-,TGTGCCAGCAGCCAAGGCGTTGGAGGGGGCGCAGTAACCGAGCAGTACTTC,CASSQGVGGGAVTEQYF
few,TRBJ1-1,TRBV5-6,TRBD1,TGTGCCAGCAGACGGACAGGGGGCACTGAAGCTTTCTTT,CASRRTGGTEAFF
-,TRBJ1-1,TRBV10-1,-,TGCGCCAGCAGTGAACGCGAGGAAGGGGCTCTGAACACTGAAGCTTTCTTT,CASSEREEGALNTEAFF
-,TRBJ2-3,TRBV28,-,TGTGCCAGCAGTGCTCAGGGGTTGGGCACAGATACGCAGTATTTT,CASSAQGLGTDTQYF
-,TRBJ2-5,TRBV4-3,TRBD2,TGCGCCAGCAGTCTGACTAGCGGGGTTCAAGAGACCCAGTACTTC,CASSLTSGVQETQYF
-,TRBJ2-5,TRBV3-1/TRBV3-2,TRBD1,TGTGCCAGCAGAGGGGGCGTTGGGGAGACCCAGTACTTC,CASRGGVGETQYF
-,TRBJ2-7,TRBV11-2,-,TGTGCCAGCAGCCTGGGACTCTACGAGCAGTACTTC,CASSLGLYEQYF
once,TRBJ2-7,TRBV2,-,TGTGCCAGCAGTGAAGGGCGGATTACCTACGAGCAGTACTTC,CASSEGRITYEQYF
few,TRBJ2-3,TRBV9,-,TGTGCCAGCAGCGTAGCGGTGGGGAGGTCGGCAGATACGCAGTATTTT,CASSVAVGRSADTQYF
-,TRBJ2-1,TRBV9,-,TGTGCCAGCAGCGTATTAGACTCTTCCGGCCAACAGTTCTTC,CASSVLDSSGQQFF
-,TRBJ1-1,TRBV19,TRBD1,TGTGCCAGTAGTAAAAGCGGCAGGGGGCTGTATGTTGAAGCTTTCTTT,CASSKSGRGLYVEAFF
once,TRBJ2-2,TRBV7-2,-,TGTGCCAGCAGCTTCCCCAGAACGAACACCGGGGAGCTGTTTTTT,CASSFPRTNTGELFF
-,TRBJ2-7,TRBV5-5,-,TGTGCCAGCAGCTTCAGGCCGCTTTACGAGCAGTACTTC,CASSFRPLYEQYF
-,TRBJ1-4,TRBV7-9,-,TGTGCCAGCAGCACGGAGGTGGTAGGTGAAAAACTGTTTTTT,CASSTEVVGEKLFF
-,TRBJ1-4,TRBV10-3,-,TGTGCCATCAGTGACCTCGGCCTGAGGGGGAATGAAAAACTGTTTTTT,CAISDLGLRGNEKLFF
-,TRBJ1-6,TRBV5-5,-,TGTGCCAGCAGCTTGACAGGAGATCATAATTCACCCCTCCACTTT,CASSLTGDHNSPLHF
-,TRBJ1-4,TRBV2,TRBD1,TGTGCCAGCAGAGATAACCGACAGGGGGCGTATGAAAAACTGTTTTTT,CASRDNRQGAYEKLFF
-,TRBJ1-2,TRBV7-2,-,TGTGCCAGCAGCTCGACAGCTTTAGGTGGCTACACCTTC,CASSSTALGGYTF
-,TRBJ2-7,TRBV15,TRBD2,TGTGCCACCAGCAGAGAAGATGGTCAGCGGGGGGGCTACGAGCAGTACTTC,CATSREDGQRGGYEQYF
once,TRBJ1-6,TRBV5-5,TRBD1,TGTGCCAGCAGCCGGACAGGGAGTCGTAATTCACCCCTCCACTTT,CASSRTGSRNSPLHF
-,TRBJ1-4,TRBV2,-,TGTGCCAGCAGTGAAGCGACCCCGGGTGAAAAACTGTTTTTT,CASSEATPGEKLFF